The rows below give T cell receptor beta chains drawn from one sample of a study of OX40 agonist ivuxolimab in advanced cancers. Generated by immunoSEQ multiplex PCR, the TCRdb table keeps only in-frame clones and is missing some. The sample shows 20,000 to 25,000 clones, about 80% of them seen only once. The sample was CD4+ or CD8+ T cells sorted from blood, taken in a trial of the OX40 agonist ivuxolimab. The receptor source for this set is an adult with an advanced solid tumor such as melanoma, head and neck, liver or kidney cancer. Both conserved end residues are part of each CDR3. D genes are given only for firm matches. Clone size, where shown, is once, few, many, or a class for clones that have expanded.

j_call v_call cdr3_length clone_size d_call cdr3_aa cdr3_nt
TRBJ2-1 TRBV5-1 15 . . CASSWGSGTINEQFF TGCGCCAGCAGCTGGGGCTCCGGGACAATTAATGAGCAGTTCTTC
TRBJ1-2 TRBV7-9 14 . TRBD1 CASSSGTGDGGYTF TGTGCCAGCAGCTCTGGGACAGGGGATGGTGGCTACACCTTC
TRBJ2-3 TRBV30 13 . . CAWTGQSTDTQYF TGTGCCTGGACCGGACAGAGCACAGATACGCAGTATTTT
TRBJ2-1 TRBV2 15 . . CASSDTLSSYNEQFF TGTGCCAGCAGTGATACTTTGAGCTCCTACAATGAGCAGTTCTTC
TRBJ2-1 TRBV6-4 16 once . CASSDSIASSYNEQFF TGTGCCAGCAGTGACTCCATAGCGAGCTCCTACAATGAGCAGTTCTTC
TRBJ2-1 TRBV7-6 16 once . CASSSTAVSSYNEQFF TGTGCCAGCAGCTCTACAGCCGTGAGCTCCTACAATGAGCAGTTCTTC
TRBJ2-6 TRBV4-2 17 . TRBD1 CASASGTGTTGANVLTF TGTGCCAGCGCATCCGGGACAGGGACTACTGGGGCCAACGTCCTGACTTTC
TRBJ2-2 TRBV5-4 14 . TRBD2 CASSLGEGPGELFF TGTGCCAGCAGCTTGGGGGAGGGCCCCGGGGAGCTGTTTTTT
TRBJ2-7 TRBV29-1 18 . TRBD1 CSVDASPRATGGSYEQYF TGCAGCGTTGACGCCTCCCCCAGAGCGACAGGGGGCTCCTACGAGCAGTACTTC
TRBJ2-7 TRBV9 15 . TRBD2 CASSPRLAGRGEQYF TGTGCCAGCAGCCCACGACTAGCGGGAAGGGGGGAGCAGTACTTC
TRBJ2-1 TRBV6-4 14 . . CASSDSTSWGEQFF TGTGCCAGCAGTGACTCTACTAGCTGGGGTGAGCAGTTCTTC